A single sample is the source of the 29 T cell receptor beta chains below, sequenced in a study of T cell responses to AZD1222 COVID-19 vaccine. TCRdb keeps only in-frame clones here, not all; method: immunoSEQ multiplex PCR. Among just under 95,000 clones, around 84% were seen once, and the ten largest hold roughly 10%. The sample in question was peripheral blood, obtained on day 0 of AZD1222 vaccination. The receptors stem from an adult in good health.

This chain uses TRBV5-1 with TRBJ2-5; a weak D match, TRBD1 (6 bases). The germline V gene encodes CDR1 SGHRS and CDR2 YFSETQ. The V end lost 1 base, the J end lost 7 bases, and 17 bases lay between the germline ends. CDR3 length: 15 residues. The DNA for the CDR3 is TGCGCCAGCAGCTTGTCAGGGGCCCTAGACGGGACCCAGTACTTC. The encoded protein is CASSLSGALDGTQYF.

The chain has TRBV19 and TRBJ1-5; D is perhaps TRBD1 (5 bases). V was shortened by 5 bases and J by 1 base, with 9 bases between the two germline ends. This CDR3 is built from 14 residues. Germline CDR1 reads LNHDA; CDR2 reads SQIVND (reference sequence). The CDR3: CASSRQSSNQPQHF. The DNA for the CDR3 is TGTGCCAGTAGTCGACAGTCCAGCAATCAGCCCCAGCATTTT.

CDR3: CASSFSGQFNQPQHF. CDR3 DNA: TGTGCCAGCAGTTTCTCGGGACAGTTCAATCAGCCCCAGCATTTT. The chain couples TRBV28 to TRBJ1-5, with 7 bases matching TRBD1. Germline V gene sequence: CDR1 MDHEN, CDR2 SYDVKM. The CDR3 extends over 15 amino acids. The J segment lost 3 bases and the V segment lost 3 bases, leaving 5 bases of the junction unmatched.

The J gene is TRBJ1-2, the V gene TRBV7-2; a weak D match, TRBD1 (5 bases). The CDR3 is 15 residues long. Germline CDR1 SGHTA, CDR2 FQGNSA. V was pared by 4 bases and J by 7 bases, with 19 bases between. For the CDR3, the DNA is TGTGCCAGCAGCTCCCGGCTGGGGGGGACGAGTGGCTACACCTTC. Its protein product is CASSSRLGGTSGYTF.

A few counts support this clone. The rearrangement joins TRBV27 to TRBJ1-6; D gene uncertain. V shed 3 bases and J shed 5 bases, with 8 bases lying between them. Germline assignment: CDR1 MNHEY and CDR2 SMNVEV (reference sequence). The CDR3 loop spans 14 amino acids. This CDR3 reads CASSFGPDNSPLHF. In DNA form, the CDR3 reads TGTGCCAGCAGTTTCGGGCCTGATAATTCACCCCTCCACTTT.

The rearrangement joins TRBV21-1 to TRBJ2-3; TRBD2 reflects the table's D call only, with no check against the DNA. TRBV21-1 is designated a pseudogene. The CDR3 loop spans 18 amino acids. This chain's CDR3 is CASSKGVRVAGVPDTQYF. DNA for the CDR3: TGTGCCAGCAGCAAAGGGGTTAGGGTAGCGGGAGTACCAGATACGCAGTATTTT.

The chain couples TRBV14 to TRBJ1-2; D unclear. CDR3 length: 11 amino acids. V dropped 1 base and J dropped 7 bases, with 4 bases sitting between them. The germline V gene has CDR1 SGHDN and CDR2 FVKESK. The CDR3 spells CASSQGFGYTF. In DNA, the CDR3 is TGTGCCAGCAGCCAAGGGTTTGGCTACACCTTC. The full variable domain, completed using reference TRBV14 and TRBJ1-2, is EAGVTQFPSHSVIEKGQTVTLRCDPISGHDNLYWYRRVMGKEIKFLLHFVKESKQDESGMPNNRFLAERTGGTYSTLKVQPAELEDSGVYFCASSQGFGYTFGSGTRLTVV.

V and J are TRBV19 and TRBJ1-1; D gene uncertain. Germline loops: CDR1 LNHDA, CDR2 SQIVND (reference sequence). The V end was cut by 2 bases, the J end by 1 base, with 5 bases between. This CDR3 has 13 residues. The CDR3 loop reads CASSINSNTEAFF. CDR3 bases: TGTGCCAGTAGTATAAATTCGAACACTGAAGCTTTCTTT.

A single count supports this clone. The V and J genes are TRBV7-3 and TRBJ1-3; weak D call: TRBD1 (5 bases). This CDR3 region has 18 residues. Germline CDR1 and CDR2: SGHTA and FQGTGA. Trimming took off 2 bases at V and 0 bases at J, with 17 bases between the two ends. The CDR3 region has the DNA TGTGCCAGCAGCTTAGAAGCGGGGGGAGGAAACTCTGGAAACACCATATATTTT. Translation gives CASSLEAGGGNSGNTIYF.

The gene calls are TRBV29-1 and TRBJ1-1; 7 positions agree with TRBD1. The V gene's germline CDR1 is SQVTM and CDR2 ANQGSEA. V lost 7 bases, J lost 1 base, and 6 bases stayed unmatched. The CDR3 has 13 residues. The chain's CDR3 is CSAAGTENTEAFF. The CDR3 DNA follows: TGCAGCGCGGCCGGGACAGAGAACACTGAAGCTTTCTTT.

CDR3 DNA: TGTGCCACCAGCTCCCGGACAGTTAAGCCGGGACTAGACAATGAGCAGTTCTTC. It codes for CATSSRTVKPGLDNEQFF. J is TRBJ2-1 and V is TRBV15, with 8 bases lining up with TRBD2. The length of the CDR3 is 18 residues. Trimming removed 5 bases from V and 5 bases from J; junction bases left unmatched: 17. Germline CDR1 and CDR2: LNHNV and YYDKDF (reference sequence). The full variable domain, in which reference TRBV15 and TRBJ2-1 provide the parts outside the CDR3, is DAMVIQNPRYQVTQFGKPVTLSCSQTLNHNVMYWYQQKSSQAPKLLFHYYDKDFNNEADTPDNFQSRRPNTSFCFLDIRSPGLGDTAMYLCATSSRTVKPGLDNEQFFGPGTRLTVL.

This clone appeared a single time. The chain recombines TRBV7-8 with TRBJ1-5; D is unresolved. CDR1 is SGHVS and CDR2 is FQNEAQ in the germline V gene. V was cut by 6 bases and J by 7 bases, with 16 bases left in between. The CDR3 has 14 amino acids. The CDR3 loop is CASSRNRRQQPQHF. The CDR3 bases are TGTGCCAGCAGTCGAAATCGGCGGCAGCAGCCCCAGCATTTT.

The chain couples TRBV3-1 (or the pseudogene TRBV3-2) to TRBJ1-1; 9 bases align to TRBD1. Germline CDR1 is LGHDT and CDR2 is YNNKEL (reference sequence). V trimming: 3 bases; J trimming: 1 base; junction bases outside the gene matches: 3. The CDR3 is 15 residues long. The CDR3 DNA sequence: TGTGCCAGCAGCCACTCGGGACAGGGGAACACTGAAGCTTTCTTT. Translating it yields CASSHSGQGNTEAFF.

The sample holds one count of this clone. V is TRBV6-4 and J is TRBJ1-2; TRBD1 matches 7 bases. CDR1 and CDR2 from the germline V gene are MRHNA and SNTAGT. With 2 bases clipped from V and 7 bases from J, the junction kept 7 bases outside the gene matches. CDR3 length: 14 residues. The CDR3 bases are TGTGCCAGCAGTGACACCGACAGGGCCACTGGCTACACCTTC. Its translation is CASSDTDRATGYTF.

The chain links TRBV4-2 to TRBJ1-1, with a tentative D call TRBD1 (5 bases). V lost 1 base to trimming and J lost 4 bases, with 10 bases between them. The CDR3 runs to 14 residues. Germline V CDR1 and CDR2: LGHNA, YNFKEQ. The CDR3: CASSQVRGSTEAFF. DNA of the CDR3: TGTGCCAGCAGCCAAGTCCGGGGGAGCACTGAAGCTTTCTTT.

This clone was found once. The gene calls are TRBV12-3 or TRBV12-4 and TRBJ1-5; D unclear. The length of the CDR3 is 13 residues. Trimming removed 5 bases from V and 0 bases from J, with 5 bases in between. As DNA, the CDR3 is TGTGCCAGCAGTGAAAATAGCAATCAGCCCCAGCATTTT. This sequence encodes CASSENSNQPQHF.

For this clone: The conserved closing phenylalanine or tryptophan is absent in this CDR3, likely reflecting a read error. The chain couples TRBV2 to TRBJ1-1; D not certain. Germline V gives CDR1 SNHLY, CDR2 FYNNEI. The V and J ends lost 5 bases and 1 base respectively, with 11 bases between them. This CDR3 contains 14 residues. CDR3 coding DNA: TGTGCCAGCAGTTTAGACGGACCGAACACTGAAGCTTTCCTT. Protein product: CASSLDGPNTEAFL.

CDR3 DNA sequence: TGTGCCTGGAGTGTGCTAGCGAGGGCAGATACGCAGTATTTT. Translated: CAWSVLARADTQYF. This rearrangement joins TRBV30 to TRBJ2-3; possible D gene TRBD2, 6 bases. The CDR3 consists of 14 residues. The V gene's germline CDR1 is GTSNPN and CDR2 SVGIG (reference sequence). Between the trimmed V and J ends, which lost 0 bases and 4 bases, there was a span of 11 bases.

The rearrangement joins TRBV9 to TRBJ2-1, with 7 nucleotides matching TRBD2. CDR1 is SGDLS and CDR2 is YYNGEE in the germline V gene. J lost 2 bases, V lost 6 bases, and 8 bases had no gene match. The CDR3 loop spans 15 amino acids. The CDR3 DNA sequence: TGTGCCAGCACTGTCGGGGGAGGGCCCTACAATGAGCAGTTCTTC. Amino acids: CASTVGGGPYNEQFF.

The chain couples TRBV6-6 to TRBJ2-6; D is tentatively TRBD1 or TRBD2 (6 bases each). Germline-derived CDR1 and CDR2 are MNHNY and SVGAGI (reference sequence). Trimming took 5 bases from V and 3 from J, leaving 20 bases between them. The CDR3 loop spans 18 amino acids. The chain's CDR3 is CASSPPGGVGGGANVLTF. The DNA for the CDR3 is TGTGCCAGCAGTCCCCCCGGCGGGGTAGGGGGTGGGGCCAACGTCCTGACTTTC.

This clone came up a few times. V usage is TRBV28 and J usage is TRBJ1-5; perhaps TRBD1 as D (6 bases). CDR1 MDHEN and CDR2 SYDVKM come from the germline V gene. This CDR3 region has 15 residues. Trimming removed 2 bases at V and 5 bases at J, with 13 bases between. CDR3 sequence reads: CASSLGVGADQPQHF. The CDR3 nucleotides read TGTGCCAGCAGTTTAGGGGTGGGGGCCGATCAGCCCCAGCATTTT. The full variable domain, with the rest looked up from reference TRBV28 and TRBJ1-5, is DVKVTQSSRYLVKRTGEKVFLECVQDMDHENMFWYRQDPGLGLRLIYFSYDVKMKEKGDIPEGYSVSREKKERFSLILESASTNQTSMYLCASSLGVGADQPQHFGDGTRLSIL.

The chain couples TRBV5-1 to TRBJ2-1, with 8 bases lining up with TRBD2. CDR3 length: 13 amino acids. The germline V gene encodes CDR1 SGHRS and CDR2 YFSETQ. V gave up 2 bases and J gave up 6 bases; unmatched junction bases: 1. This CDR3 reads CASSFGRGNEQFF. The CDR3 nucleotides read TGCGCCAGCAGCTTCGGGAGGGGCAATGAGCAGTTCTTC.

The chain is built from TRBV6-5 and TRBJ1-1; a weak D match, TRBD1 (6 bases). CDR3 length equals 12 residues. The germline V gene has CDR1 MNHEY and CDR2 SVGAGI. V was pared by 7 bases and J by 8 bases, with 14 bases between. CDR3: CASTVQGGEAFF. The CDR3 DNA reads TGTGCCAGCACCGTACAGGGAGGGGAAGCTTTCTTT.

The V and J genes are TRBV6-5 and TRBJ1-6; D may be TRBD1 (5 bases). The CDR3 sequence is 13 residues long. The V end was cut by 5 bases, the J end by 13 bases, with 15 bases between. Germline V lookup: CDR1 MNHEY, CDR2 SVGAGI. CDR3 nucleotides: TGTGCCAGCAGTAGGGACGGCCCGTCGCCCCTCCACTTT. Translation: CASSRDGPSPLHF.

V gene TRBV2 combines with J gene TRBJ2-5; a weak D match, TRBD2 (6 bases). Germline loops: CDR1 SNHLY, CDR2 FYNNEI. V was clipped by 3 bases and J by 7 bases, with 12 bases between them. There are 13 residues in the CDR3. CDR3 in amino acids: CASSENSGGTQYF. CDR3 bases: TGTGCCAGCAGTGAGAACTCCGGGGGGACCCAGTACTTC.

The J gene is TRBJ1-2, the V gene TRBV3-1 (or the pseudogene TRBV3-2), with no clear D. The CDR3 extends over 13 amino acids. Germline V lookup: CDR1 LGHDT, CDR2 YNNKEL (reference sequence). The V end lost 4 bases, the J end lost 6 bases, and 12 bases lay between the germline ends. CDR3 sequence: CASSPDAGDGYTF. The CDR3 DNA is TGTGCCAGCAGCCCGGATGCCGGGGATGGCTACACCTTC.

This clone was counted between two and nine times. The chain employs TRBV10-1 and TRBJ2-3; 8 nucleotides line up with TRBD2. CDR3 length: 16 amino acids. Germline V gene data show CDR1 as WNHNN and CDR2 as SYGVQD (reference sequence). Trimming took 3 bases from V and 2 from J; bases not matched to a gene: 7. CDR3 nucleotide sequence: TGCGCCAGCAGTGACTCGGCGGGGGGATACACAGATACGCAGTATTTT. Translation: CASSDSAGGYTDTQYF.

This chain links TRBV3-1 (or the pseudogene TRBV3-2) with TRBJ2-2; 8 nucleotides match TRBD1. The length of the CDR3 is 16 residues. Germline trimming cut 2 bases from V and 0 bases from J; bases unmatched to any gene: 2. Germline values: CDR1 LGHDT, CDR2 YNNKEL (reference sequence). The CDR3 sequence is CASSQWGQANTGELFF. The CDR3 DNA follows: TGTGCCAGCAGCCAATGGGGACAGGCGAACACCGGGGAGCTGTTTTTT.

CDR3 region: CASSATTGANTEAFF. In DNA form, the CDR3 reads TGCGCCAGCAGCGCCACCACAGGGGCGAACACTGAAGCTTTCTTT. The chain combines TRBV5-1 with TRBJ1-1; 7 nucleotides match TRBD1. The CDR3 spans 15 residues. The trim removed 4 bases at V and 1 base at J, leaving 7 bases unmatched. The V gene's germline CDR1 is SGHRS and CDR2 YFSETQ. The full variable domain, in which reference TRBV5-1 and TRBJ1-1 provide the parts outside the CDR3, is KAGVTQTPRYLIKTRGQQVTLSCSPISGHRSVSWYQQTPGQGLQFLFEYFSETQRNKGNFPGRFSGRQFSNSRSEMNVSTLELGDSALYLCASSATTGANTEAFFGQGTRLTVV.